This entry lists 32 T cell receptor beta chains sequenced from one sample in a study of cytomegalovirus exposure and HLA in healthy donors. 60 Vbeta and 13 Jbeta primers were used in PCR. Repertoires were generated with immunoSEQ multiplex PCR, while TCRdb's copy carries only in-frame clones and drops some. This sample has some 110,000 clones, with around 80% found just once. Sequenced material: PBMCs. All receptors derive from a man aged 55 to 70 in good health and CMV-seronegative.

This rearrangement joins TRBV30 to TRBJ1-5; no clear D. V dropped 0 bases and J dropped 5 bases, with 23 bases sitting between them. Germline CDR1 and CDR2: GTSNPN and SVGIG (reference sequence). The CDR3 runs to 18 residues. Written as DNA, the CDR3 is TGTGCCTGGAGTGTTAAACCCTCCGGGCTCCTCGGGGATCAGCCCCAGCATTTT. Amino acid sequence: CAWSVKPSGLLGDQPQHF.

The CDR3 DNA is TGCGCCAGCAGCCGGACAGGGTTTGAAGGCTACACCTTC. Its protein is CASSRTGFEGYTF. This sequence joins TRBV4-1 and TRBJ1-2; TRBD1 matches 8 bases. The CDR3 is made up of 13 amino acids. In germline, CDR1 is MGHRA, CDR2 YSYEKL. The J segment lost 8 bases and the V segment lost 4 bases, leaving 6 bases of the junction unmatched.

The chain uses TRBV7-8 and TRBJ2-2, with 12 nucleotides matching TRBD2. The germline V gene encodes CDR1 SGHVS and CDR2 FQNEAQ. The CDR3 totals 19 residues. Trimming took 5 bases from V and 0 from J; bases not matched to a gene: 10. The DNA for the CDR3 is TGTGCCAGCAGCCTCGTCTTACTAGCGGGGGGACCGAACACCGGGGAGCTGTTTTTT. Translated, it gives CASSLVLLAGGPNTGELFF.

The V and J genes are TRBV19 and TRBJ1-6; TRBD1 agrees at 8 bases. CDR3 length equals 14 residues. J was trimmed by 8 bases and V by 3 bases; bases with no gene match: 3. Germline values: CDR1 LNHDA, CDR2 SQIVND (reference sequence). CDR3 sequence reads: CASSITGGDSPLHF. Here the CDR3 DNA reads TGTGCCAGTAGTATTACAGGGGGAGATTCACCCCTCCACTTT.

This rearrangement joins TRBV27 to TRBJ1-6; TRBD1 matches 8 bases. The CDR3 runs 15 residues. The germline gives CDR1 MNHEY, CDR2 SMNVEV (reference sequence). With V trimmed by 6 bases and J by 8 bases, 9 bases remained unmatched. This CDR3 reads CASRNRDRFYSPLHF. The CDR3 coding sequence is TGTGCCAGCAGGAACCGGGACAGGTTTTATTCACCCCTCCACTTT.

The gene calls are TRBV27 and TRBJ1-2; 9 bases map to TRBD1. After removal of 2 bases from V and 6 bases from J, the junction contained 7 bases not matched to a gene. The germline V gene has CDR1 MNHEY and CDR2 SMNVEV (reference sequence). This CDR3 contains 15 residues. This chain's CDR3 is CASSLRTGGAHGYTF. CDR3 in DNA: TGTGCCAGCAGTTTACGTACAGGGGGCGCCCATGGCTACACCTTC.

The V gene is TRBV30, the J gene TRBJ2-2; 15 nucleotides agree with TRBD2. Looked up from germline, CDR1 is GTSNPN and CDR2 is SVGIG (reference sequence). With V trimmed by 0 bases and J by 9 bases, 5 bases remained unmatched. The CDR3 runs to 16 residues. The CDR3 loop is CAWSVWTSGGARELFF. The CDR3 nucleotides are TGTGCCTGGAGTGTATGGACTAGCGGGGGGGCCAGGGAGCTGTTTTTT. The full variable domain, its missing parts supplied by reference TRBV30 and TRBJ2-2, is SQTIHQWPATLVQPVGSPLSLECTVEGTSNPNLYWYRQAAGRGLQLLFYSVGIGQISSEVPQNLSASRPQDRQFILSSKKLLLSDSGFYLCAWSVWTSGGARELFFGEGSRLTVL.

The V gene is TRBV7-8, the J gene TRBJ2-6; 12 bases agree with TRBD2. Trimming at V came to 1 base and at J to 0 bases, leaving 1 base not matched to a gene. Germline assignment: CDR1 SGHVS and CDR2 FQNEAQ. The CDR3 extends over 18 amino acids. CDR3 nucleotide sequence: TGTGCCAGCAGCTTAGGACTAGCGGGGGTCTCTGGGGCCAACGTCCTGACTTTC. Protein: CASSLGLAGVSGANVLTF.

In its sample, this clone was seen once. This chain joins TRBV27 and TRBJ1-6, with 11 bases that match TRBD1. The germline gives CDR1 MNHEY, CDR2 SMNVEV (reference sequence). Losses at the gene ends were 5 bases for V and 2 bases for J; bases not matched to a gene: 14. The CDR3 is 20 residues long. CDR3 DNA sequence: TGTGCCAGCAGTGTAGTAGCCCGGGACAGGGGGTACACCTATAATTCACCCCTCCACTTT. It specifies CASSVVARDRGYTYNSPLHF.

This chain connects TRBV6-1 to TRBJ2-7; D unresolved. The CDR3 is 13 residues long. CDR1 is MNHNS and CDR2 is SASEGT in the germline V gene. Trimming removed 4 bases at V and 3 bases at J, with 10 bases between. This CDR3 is CASSGSPDYEQYV. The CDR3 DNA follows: TGTGCCAGCAGTGGAAGCCCAGACTACGAGCAGTACGTC.

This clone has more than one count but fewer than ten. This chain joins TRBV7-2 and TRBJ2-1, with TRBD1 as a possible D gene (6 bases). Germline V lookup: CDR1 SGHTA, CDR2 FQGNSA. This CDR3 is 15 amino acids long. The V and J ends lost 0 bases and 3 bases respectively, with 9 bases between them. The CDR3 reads CASSLAGALYNEQFF. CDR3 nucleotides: TGTGCCAGCAGCTTAGCGGGGGCCCTCTACAATGAGCAGTTCTTC.

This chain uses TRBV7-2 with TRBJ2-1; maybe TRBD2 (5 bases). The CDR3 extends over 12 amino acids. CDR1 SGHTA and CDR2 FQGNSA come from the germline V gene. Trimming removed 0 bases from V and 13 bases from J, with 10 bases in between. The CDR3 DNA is TGTGCCAGCAGCTTAGCCCCGACGGGACAGTTCTTC. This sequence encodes CASSLAPTGQFF.

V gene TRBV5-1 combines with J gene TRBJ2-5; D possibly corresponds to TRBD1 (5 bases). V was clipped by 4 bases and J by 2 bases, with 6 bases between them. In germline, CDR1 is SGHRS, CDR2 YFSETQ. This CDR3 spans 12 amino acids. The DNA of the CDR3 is TGCGCCAGCAGCAGGGGTCAAGAGACCCAGTACTTC. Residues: CASSRGQETQYF.

The CDR3 region is CAWSSRGNQKLFF. DNA for the CDR3: TGTGCCTGGAGTTCCAGGGGAAACCAAAAACTGTTTTTT. The gene calls are TRBV30 and TRBJ1-4, with D possibly TRBD1 on 6 matching bases. V was cut by 2 bases and J by 9 bases, with 13 bases left in between. CDR3 length: 13 amino acids. Germline-derived CDR1 and CDR2 are GTSNPN and SVGIG (reference sequence).

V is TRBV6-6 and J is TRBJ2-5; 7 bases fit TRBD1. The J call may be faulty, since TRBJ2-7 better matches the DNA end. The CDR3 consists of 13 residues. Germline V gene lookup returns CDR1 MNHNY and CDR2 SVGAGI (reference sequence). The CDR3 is CASTQAGGYEQYF. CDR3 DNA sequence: TGTGCCAGCACCCAGGCAGGGGGCTACGAGCAGTACTTC.

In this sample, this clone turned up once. CDR3 nucleotide sequence: TGTGCCAGCAGTTCAGGACAACACGGTTCACCCCTCCACTTT. This translates into CASSSGQHGSPLHF. The chain has TRBV6-6 and TRBJ1-6; possibly TRBD1 for D (5 bases). V dropped 4 bases and J dropped 9 bases, with 13 bases sitting between them. Germline lookup yields CDR1 MNHNY and CDR2 SVGAGI (reference sequence). This CDR3 has 14 residues.

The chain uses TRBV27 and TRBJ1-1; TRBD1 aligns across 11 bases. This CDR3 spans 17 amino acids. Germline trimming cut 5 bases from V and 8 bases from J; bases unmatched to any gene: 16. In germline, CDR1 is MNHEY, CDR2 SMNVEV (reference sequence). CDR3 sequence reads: CASSTPRTGGNLVEAFF. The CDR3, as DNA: TGTGCCAGCAGTACACCCAGGACAGGGGGCAATTTGGTAGAAGCTTTCTTT.

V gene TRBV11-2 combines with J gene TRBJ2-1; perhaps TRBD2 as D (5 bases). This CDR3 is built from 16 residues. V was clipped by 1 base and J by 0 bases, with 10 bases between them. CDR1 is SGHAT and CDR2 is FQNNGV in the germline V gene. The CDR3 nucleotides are TGTGCCAGCAGCTTAGGCGGGCTGAGCTCCTACAATGAGCAGTTCTTC. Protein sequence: CASSLGGLSSYNEQFF.

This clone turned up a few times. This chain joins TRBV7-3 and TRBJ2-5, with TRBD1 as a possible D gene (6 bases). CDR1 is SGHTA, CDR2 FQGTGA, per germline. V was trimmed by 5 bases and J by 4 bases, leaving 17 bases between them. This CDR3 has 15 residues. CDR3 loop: CASSPQGNGLETQYF. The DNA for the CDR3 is TGTGCCAGCAGCCCACAGGGAAATGGGTTAGAGACCCAGTACTTC.

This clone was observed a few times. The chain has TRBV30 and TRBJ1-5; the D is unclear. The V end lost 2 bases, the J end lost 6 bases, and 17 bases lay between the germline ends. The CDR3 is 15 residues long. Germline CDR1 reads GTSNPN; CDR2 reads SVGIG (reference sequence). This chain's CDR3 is CAWSTCWRVRQPQHF. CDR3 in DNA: TGTGCCTGGAGTACCTGTTGGAGGGTACGTCAGCCCCAGCATTTT.

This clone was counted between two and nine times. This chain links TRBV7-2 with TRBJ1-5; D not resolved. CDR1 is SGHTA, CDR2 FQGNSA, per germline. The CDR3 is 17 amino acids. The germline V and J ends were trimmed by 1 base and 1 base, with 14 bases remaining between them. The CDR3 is CASSLVGTPMSNQPQHF. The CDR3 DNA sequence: TGTGCCAGCAGCTTAGTGGGCACTCCTATGAGCAATCAGCCCCAGCATTTT. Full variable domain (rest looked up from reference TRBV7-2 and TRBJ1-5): GAGVSQSPSNKVTEKGKDVELRCDPISGHTALYWYRQSLGQGLEFLIYFQGNSAPDKSGLPSDRFSAERTGGSVSTLTIQRTQQEDSAVYLCASSLVGTPMSNQPQHFGDGTRLSIL.

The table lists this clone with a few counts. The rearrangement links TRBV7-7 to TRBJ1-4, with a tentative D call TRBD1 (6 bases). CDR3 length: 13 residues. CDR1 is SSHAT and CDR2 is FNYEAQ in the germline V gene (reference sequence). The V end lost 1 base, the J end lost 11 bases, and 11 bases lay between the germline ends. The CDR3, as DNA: TGTGCCAGCAGCTTAGACAGGGTCGGGAAACTGTTTTTT. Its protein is CASSLDRVGKLFF.

The CDR3 region has the DNA TGTGCCAGCATGCGTCCAGGTGGCTACACCTTC. This encodes CASMRPGGYTF. This chain joins TRBV28 and TRBJ1-2; D remains unclear. The germline V gene has CDR1 MDHEN and CDR2 SYDVKM. This CDR3 has 11 amino acids. V dropped 7 bases and J dropped 7 bases, with 10 bases sitting between them.

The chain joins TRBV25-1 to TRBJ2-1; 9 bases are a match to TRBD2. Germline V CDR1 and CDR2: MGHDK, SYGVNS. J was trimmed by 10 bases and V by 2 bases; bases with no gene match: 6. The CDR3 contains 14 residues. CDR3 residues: CASSEHSGGKEQFF. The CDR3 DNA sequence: TGTGCCAGCAGTGAACATAGCGGGGGTAAGGAGCAGTTCTTC.

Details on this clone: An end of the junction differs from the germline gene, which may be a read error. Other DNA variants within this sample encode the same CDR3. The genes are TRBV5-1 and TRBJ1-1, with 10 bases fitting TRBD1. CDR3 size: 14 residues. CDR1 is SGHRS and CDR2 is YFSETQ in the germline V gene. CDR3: CASSSGQGFTEAFF. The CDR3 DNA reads TGCGCCAGCAGCTCGGGACAGGGGTTCACTGAAGCCTTCTTT.

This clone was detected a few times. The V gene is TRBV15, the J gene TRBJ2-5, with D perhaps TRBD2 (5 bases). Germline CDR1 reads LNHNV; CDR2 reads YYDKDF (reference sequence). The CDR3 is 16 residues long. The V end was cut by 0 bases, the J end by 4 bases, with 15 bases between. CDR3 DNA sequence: TGTGCCACCAGCAGAGATACCCCGGGATGGGCAGAGACCCAGTACTTC. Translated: CATSRDTPGWAETQYF.

The CDR3 protein is CASSPGQGETEAFF. The CDR3 DNA reads as TGTGCCAGCAGCCCAGGACAGGGTGAAACTGAAGCTTTCTTT. The chain carries TRBV5-6 and TRBJ1-1, with 8 positions matching TRBD1. The germline V gene has CDR1 SGHDT and CDR2 YYEEEE. The J segment lost 5 bases and the V segment lost 4 bases, leaving 7 bases of the junction unmatched. CDR3 length: 14 residues.

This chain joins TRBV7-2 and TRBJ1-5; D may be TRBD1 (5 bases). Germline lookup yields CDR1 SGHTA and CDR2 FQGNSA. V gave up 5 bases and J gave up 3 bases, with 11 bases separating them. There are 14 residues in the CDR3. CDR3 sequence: CASSQGTYNQPQHF. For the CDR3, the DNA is TGTGCCAGCAGCCAAGGGACTTACAATCAGCCCCAGCATTTT.

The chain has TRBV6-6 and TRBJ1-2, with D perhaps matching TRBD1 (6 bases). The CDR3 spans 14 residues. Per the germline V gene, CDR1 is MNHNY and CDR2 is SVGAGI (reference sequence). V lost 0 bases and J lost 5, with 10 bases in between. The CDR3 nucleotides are TGTGCCAGCAGTTACTCCGGACAGAAATATGGCTACACCTTC. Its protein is CASSYSGQKYGYTF.

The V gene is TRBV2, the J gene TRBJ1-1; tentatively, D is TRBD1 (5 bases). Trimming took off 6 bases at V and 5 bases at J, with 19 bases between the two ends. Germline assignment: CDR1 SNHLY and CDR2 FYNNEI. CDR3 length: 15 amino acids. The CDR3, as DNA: TGTGCCAGCAGCCTCTCGGATGGGGGGATGACTGAAGCTTTCTTT. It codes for CASSLSDGGMTEAFF. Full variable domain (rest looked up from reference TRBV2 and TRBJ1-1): EPEVTQTPSHQVTQMGQEVILRCVPISNHLYFYWYRQILGQKVEFLVSFYNNEISEKSEIFDDQFSVERPDGSNFTLKIRSTKLEDSAMYFCASSLSDGGMTEAFFGQGTRLTVV.

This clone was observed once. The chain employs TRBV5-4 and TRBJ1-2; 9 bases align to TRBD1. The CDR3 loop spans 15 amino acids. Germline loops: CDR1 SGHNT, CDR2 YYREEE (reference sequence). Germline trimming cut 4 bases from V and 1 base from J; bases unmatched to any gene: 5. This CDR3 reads CASSLRTGDNYGYTF. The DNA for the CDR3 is TGTGCCAGCAGCCTTAGGACAGGGGATAACTATGGCTACACCTTC.

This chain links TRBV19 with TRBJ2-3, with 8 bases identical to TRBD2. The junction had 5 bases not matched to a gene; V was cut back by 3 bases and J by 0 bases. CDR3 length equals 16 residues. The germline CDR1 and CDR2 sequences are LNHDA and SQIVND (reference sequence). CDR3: CASSIQRGTSTDTQYF. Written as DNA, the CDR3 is TGTGCCAGTAGTATCCAGCGGGGGACGAGCACAGATACGCAGTATTTT. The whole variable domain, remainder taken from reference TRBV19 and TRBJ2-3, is DGGITQSPKYLFRKEGQNVTLSCEQNLNHDAMYWYRQDPGQGLRLIYYSQIVNDFQKGDIAEGYSVSREKKESFPLTVTSAQKNPTAFYLCASSIQRGTSTDTQYFGPGTRLTVL.